This T cell receptor beta chain was found in a study of T-cell reconstitution after alpha-beta-depleted transplantation in children. The length of the CDR3 is 15 residues. Trimming took 5 bases from V and 3 from J, leaving 13 bases between them. Germline lookup yields CDR1 MNHEY and CDR2 SMNVEV (reference sequence). Preparation of the TCRbeta library was carried out with unique molecular identifiers. TCRdb called the PCR reads again in MiXCR, with one record for every CDR3 protein. The sample yields about 540,000 distinct CDR3 sequences, roughly 18% seen once. The receptor was isolated from a human donor who donated a stem cell graft to a child with acute lymphoblastic leukemia. Sequencing used PBMCs from the stem cell graft donor, obtained from the stem cell graft. The chain uses TRBV27 and TRBJ1-4; D possibly corresponds to TRBD1 (6 bases). The DNA for the CDR3 is TGTGCCAGCAGTCCCAGACAGGCTCCTAATGAAAAACTGTTTTTT. Its translation: CASSPRQAPNEKLFF.